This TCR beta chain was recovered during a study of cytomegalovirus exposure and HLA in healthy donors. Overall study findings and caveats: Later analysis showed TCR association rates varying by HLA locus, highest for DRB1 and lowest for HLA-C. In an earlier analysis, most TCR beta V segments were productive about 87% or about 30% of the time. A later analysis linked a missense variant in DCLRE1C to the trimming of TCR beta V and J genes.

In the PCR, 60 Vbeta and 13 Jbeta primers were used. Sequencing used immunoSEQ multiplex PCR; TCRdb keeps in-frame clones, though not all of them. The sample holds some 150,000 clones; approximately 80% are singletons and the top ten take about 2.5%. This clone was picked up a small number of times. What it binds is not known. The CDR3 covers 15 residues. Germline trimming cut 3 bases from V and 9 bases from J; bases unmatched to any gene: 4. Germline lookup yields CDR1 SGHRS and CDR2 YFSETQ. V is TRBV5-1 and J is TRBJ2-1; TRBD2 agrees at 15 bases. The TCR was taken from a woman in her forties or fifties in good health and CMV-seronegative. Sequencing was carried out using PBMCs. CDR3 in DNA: TGCGCCAGCAGCTCAGGACTAGCGGGAGGGGGTGAGCAGTTCTTC. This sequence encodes CASSSGLAGGGEQFF.